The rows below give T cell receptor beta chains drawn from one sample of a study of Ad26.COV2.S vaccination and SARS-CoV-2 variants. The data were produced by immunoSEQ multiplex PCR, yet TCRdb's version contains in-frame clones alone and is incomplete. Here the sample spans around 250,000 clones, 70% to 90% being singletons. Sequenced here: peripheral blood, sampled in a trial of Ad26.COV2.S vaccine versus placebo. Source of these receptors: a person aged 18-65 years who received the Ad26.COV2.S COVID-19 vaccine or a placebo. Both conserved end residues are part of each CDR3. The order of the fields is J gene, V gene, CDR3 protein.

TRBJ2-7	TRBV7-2	CASSLEGWFGEQYF
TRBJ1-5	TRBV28	CASSLRPGAGGTLGTQHF
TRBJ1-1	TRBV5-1	CASRGTGKVEAFF
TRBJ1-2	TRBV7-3	CASSLTSTGTRSGYTF
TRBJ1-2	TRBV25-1	CATRGINYGYTF
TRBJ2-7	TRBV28	CASTEQGINEQYF
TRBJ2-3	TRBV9	CASSVGQYTDTQYF
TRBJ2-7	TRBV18	CASSPGGQDEQYF
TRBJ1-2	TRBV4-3	CASSQGRYGYTF
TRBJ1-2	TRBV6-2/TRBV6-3	CASSEQGSYGYTF
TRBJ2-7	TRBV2	CASRPGLAGGRQYF
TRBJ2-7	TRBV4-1	CASSQDRRELVYEQYF
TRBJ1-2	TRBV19	CASTAEGTGPGYGYTF
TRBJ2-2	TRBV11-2	CASSLVHYTGELFF
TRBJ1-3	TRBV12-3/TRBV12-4	CASSRGNTIYF
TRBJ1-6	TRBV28	CASSFVEDTANSPLHF
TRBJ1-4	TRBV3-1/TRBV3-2	CASSQDLGGWEKLFF
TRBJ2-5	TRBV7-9	CASSLGGEETQYF
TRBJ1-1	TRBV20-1	CSASGGADTEAFF
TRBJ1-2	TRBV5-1	CASRTDRDDGYTF
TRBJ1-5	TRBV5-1	CASSLEGAANQPQHF
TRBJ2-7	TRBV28	CASSFARGGGYEQYF